This T cell receptor (beta chain) was found in a study of blood T cell repertoires in COVID-19. In the study overall: COVID-19 samples collected from the United States, Italy and Spain covered acute and convalescent phases.

Germline loops: CDR1 SGDLS, CDR2 YYNGEE. Trimming at V came to 4 bases and at J to 9 bases, leaving 5 bases not matched to a gene. CDR3 length: 15 amino acids. The repertoire was sequenced with immunoSEQ multiplex PCR; TCRdb's copy has only in-frame clones and lacks some. Found here are 150,000 to 200,000 clones, 80% to 90% of them singletons; the top ten hold about an eighth. The chain links TRBV9 to TRBJ2-1; 15 bases agree with TRBD2. The sample consisted of peripheral blood. The clonotype originates from a woman aged 65 to 85 with COVID-19, enrolled during active disease. The CDR3 here is CASSLGLAGGTEQFF. The CDR3 coding sequence is TGTGCCAGCAGCCTGGGACTAGCGGGAGGAACTGAGCAGTTCTTC.